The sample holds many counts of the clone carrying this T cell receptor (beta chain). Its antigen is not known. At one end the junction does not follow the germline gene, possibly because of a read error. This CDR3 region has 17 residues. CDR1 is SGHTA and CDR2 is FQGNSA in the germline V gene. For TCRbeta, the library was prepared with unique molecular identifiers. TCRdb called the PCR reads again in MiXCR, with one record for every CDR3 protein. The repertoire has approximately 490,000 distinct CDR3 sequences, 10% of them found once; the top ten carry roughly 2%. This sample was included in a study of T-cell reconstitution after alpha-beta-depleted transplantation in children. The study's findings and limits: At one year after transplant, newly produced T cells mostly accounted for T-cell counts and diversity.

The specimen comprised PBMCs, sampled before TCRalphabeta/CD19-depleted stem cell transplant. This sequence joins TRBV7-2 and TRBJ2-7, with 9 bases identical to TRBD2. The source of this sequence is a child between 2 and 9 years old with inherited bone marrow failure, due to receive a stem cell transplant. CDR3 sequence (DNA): TGTGCCAGCAGCGTAGCGGGAGCCTGGGTCCCGGCCTACGAGCAGTACTTC. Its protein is CASSVAGAWVPAYEQYF.